This T cell receptor beta chain was documented in a study of T-cell memory formation after mild COVID-19. Study overall: Across donors, TCR clusters were largely donor specific.

General study results and limits: The study found contracting CD4+ clones mainly in CM and EM and contracting CD8+ clones in EMRA.

Via MiXCR, TCRdb re-called the 5' RACE reads, giving one row per CDR3 protein. The data show 150,000 to 200,000 distinct CDR3 sequences, roughly a fifth seen once. The CDR3 spans 12 residues. The V end was cut by 3 bases, the J end by 6 bases, with 6 bases between. CDR1 and CDR2 from the germline V gene are SGHKS and YYEKEE (reference sequence). This clonotype was detected only a few times. The antigen remains undetermined. The chain combines TRBV5-5 with TRBJ2-2; D remains ambiguous. The source material was PBMCs or a T cell subset sorted from them (not recorded which). The TCR was taken from an adult woman who had mild COVID-19 (a few samples of this study predate the infection). Cell type and time point are not known. The CDR3 loop reads CASSWGSGELFF. The CDR3 nucleotides are TGTGCCAGCAGCTGGGGTTCCGGGGAGCTGTTTTTT. The full variable domain, completed using reference TRBV5-5 and TRBJ2-2, is DAGVTQSPTHLIKTRGQQVTLRCSPISGHKSVSWYQQVLGQGPQFIFQYYEKEERGRGNFPDRFSARQFPNYSSELNVNALLLGDSALYLCASSWGSGELFFGEGSRLTVL.